This T cell receptor beta chain derives from a study of cytomegalovirus exposure and HLA in healthy donors. This clone was seen more than once but under ten times. The junction differs from germline at one of its ends, possibly a read error. Primers for the PCR totalled 60 Vbeta and 13 Jbeta. The repertoire was sequenced with immunoSEQ multiplex PCR; TCRdb's copy has only in-frame clones and lacks some. The data show about 18,000 clones, more than 65% seen once. Germline V gene sequence: CDR1 LGHNA, CDR2 YNFKEQ. CDR3 length equals 15 residues. Source material: PBMCs. The receptor was isolated from a man aged 18 to 29 in good health and CMV-seronegative. The chain carries TRBV4-2 and TRBJ2-7; possibly TRBD2 for D (5 bases). DNA of the CDR3: TGTGCCAGCAGCCAAGAAGGAGATATCAAGACTACTAAGTTCTTC. This encodes CASSQEGDIKTTKFF.